Listed below are T cell receptor beta chains from one sample, sequenced in a study of PD-L1 blockade in urothelial cancer. The method was immunoSEQ multiplex PCR; TCRdb's version includes in-frame clones alone and lacks a portion of them. The data show about 14,000 clones, with more than 75% seen just once and over 12% held by the top ten. This specimen was PBMCs, taken around atezolizumab (anti-PD-L1) treatment. The receptors were sampled from a man aged 70 or older with urothelial cancer. Each CDR3 is given with its conserved first and last residue. The D gene is left open where the match is weak. Clone size is shown for a subset of rows, as once, few, many or a class of expanded clone.

clone_size | j_call | d_call | v_call | cdr3_nt | cdr3_aa
. | TRBJ1-5 | . | TRBV6-1 | TGTGCCAGCAGTGAGGGGGGGGGCAATCAGCCCCAGCATTTT | CASSEGGGNQPQHF
. | TRBJ1-1 | . | TRBV9 | TGTGCCAGCAGCGCCGCCCAGGGGCTCGGCACTGAAGCTTTCTTT | CASSAAQGLGTEAFF
few | TRBJ2-1 | TRBD2 | TRBV7-9 | TGTGCCAGCAGCACCGGGACTAGCGAGTACAATGAGCAGTTCTTC | CASSTGTSEYNEQFF
once | TRBJ1-1 | . | TRBV6-1 | TGTGCCAGCAGTGGGACATTCAACACTGAAGCTTTCTTT | CASSGTFNTEAFF
. | TRBJ2-7 | TRBD2 | TRBV5-1 | TGCGCCAGCAGCTTCTCACTAGCGGGGACCTACGAGCAGTACTTC | CASSFSLAGTYEQYF
. | TRBJ1-6 | TRBD1 | TRBV27 | TGTGCCAGCAGTTTGACAGGGGGCACCTATAATTCACCCCTCCACTTT | CASSLTGGTYNSPLHF
few | TRBJ2-5 | TRBD1 | TRBV30 | TGTGCCTGGAGTGTAGGGCCGGGACAGCAAGAGACCCAGTACTTC | CAWSVGPGQQETQYF
. | TRBJ1-2 | . | TRBV30 | TGTGCCTGGAGTCGTCTGCCGGGGGAGGGCTATGGCTACACCTTC | CAWSRLPGEGYGYTF
. | TRBJ1-2 | TRBD1 | TRBV5-4 | TGTGCCAGCAGCTTGCCGGACAGGAGGATTGGGGGCTACACCTTC | CASSLPDRRIGGYTF
. | TRBJ2-2 | . | TRBV19 | TGTGCCAGTAGTAACCCCCCGGGCGGGGAGCTGTTTTTT | CASSNPPGGELFF
. | TRBJ2-5 | TRBD2 | TRBV9 | TGTGCCAGCAGCGTAGGGGGAGCGGGGGGGATCCAAGAGACCCAGTACTTC | CASSVGGAGGIQETQYF
. | TRBJ2-3 | TRBD2 | TRBV18 | TGTGCCAGCTCATCTAGTAGCGGGGGCCGAGATACGCAGTATTTT | CASSSSSGGRDTQYF
. | TRBJ2-7 | TRBD1 | TRBV5-1 | TGCGCCAGCAGCCCCGGGACAGGGGTCGAGCAGTACTTC | CASSPGTGVEQYF
. | TRBJ2-7 | . | TRBV7-9 | TGTGCCAGCAGAGGAACAGATTTCACCTACGAGCAGTACTTC | CASRGTDFTYEQYF
. | TRBJ1-5 | . | TRBV15 | TGTGCCACCAGCAGTCCTGGTCGGGGGAAGCCCCAGCATTTT | CATSSPGRGKPQHF
. | TRBJ2-2 | . | TRBV18 | TGTGCCAGCTCACCACAGTCAGGCGGGACTAACACCGGGGAGCTGTTTTTT | CASSPQSGGTNTGELFF
. | TRBJ2-7 | . | TRBV5-1 | TGCGCCAGCAGCCAACAGGGTTACGAGCAGTACTTC | CASSQQGYEQYF
. | TRBJ2-2 | TRBD2 | TRBV7-9 | TGTGCCAGCAGCCCTGCGGGGGGGGCCAACACCGGGGAGCTGTTTTTT | CASSPAGGANTGELFF
. | TRBJ2-7 | . | TRBV6-1 | TGTGCCAGCAGTGCGTATTCGGACATCGAGCAGTACTTC | CASSAYSDIEQYF
. | TRBJ2-7 | . | TRBV5-5 | TGTGCCAGCAGCGTTGGGGAGACAAGGTACGAGCAGTACTTC | CASSVGETRYEQYF
few | TRBJ2-3 | TRBD2 | TRBV19 | TGTGCCAGTAGTACAGGACTAGCGGTCACAGATACGCAGTATTTT | CASSTGLAVTDTQYF
. | TRBJ2-1 | . | TRBV4-1 | TGCGCCAGCAGCCAAGAGGGGTTAGACGGGAATCGACAATTCTTC | CASSQEGLDGNRQFF
. | TRBJ2-2 | . | TRBV5-5 | TGTGCCAGCAGCTCCCTAGCCAGGGAGCTGTTTTTT | CASSSLARELFF
once | TRBJ2-7 | . | TRBV6-1 | TGTGCCAGCAGTGAAGGCGGCTACGAGCAGTACTTC | CASSEGGYEQYF
. | TRBJ2-1 | TRBD2 | TRBV5-1 | TGCGCCAGCAGCCAGGATGGACTAGCCGGTAATGAGCAGTTCTTC | CASSQDGLAGNEQFF
. | TRBJ1-1 | TRBD1 | TRBV12-5 | TGTGCTAGTGGTCGACAGGGGTACACTGAAGCTTTCTTT | CASGRQGYTEAFF
. | TRBJ2-1 | TRBD2 | TRBV5-1 | TGCGCCAGCACCAAAATAGCGGGGGGGCTCGATGAGCAGTTCTTC | CASTKIAGGLDEQFF
. | TRBJ1-1 | TRBD1 | TRBV5-1 | TGCGCCAGCAGCGTCCTACAGGGGGCGCGCGCTGAAGCTTTCTTT | CASSVLQGARAEAFF
medium-sized | TRBJ1-1 | . | TRBV4-1 | TGCGCCAGCAGCCAAGTCCCCCTCCAGTGGTCTACTGAAGCTTTCTTT | CASSQVPLQWSTEAFF
. | TRBJ2-7 | . | TRBV11-1 | TGTGCCAGCAGCTTTCGACTAGTCGACGAGCAGTACTTC | CASSFRLVDEQYF
. | TRBJ2-5 | TRBD1 | TRBV7-9 | TGTGCCAGCAGCTTAATAGGACAGGGAGTAGGGACCCAGTACTTC | CASSLIGQGVGTQYF
. | TRBJ1-1 | . | TRBV5-1 | TGCGCCAGCAGCTTGGTCGCGCCGAACACTGAAGCTTTCTTT | CASSLVAPNTEAFF
. | TRBJ1-6 | . | TRBV27 | TGTGCCAGCAGTTCCCCATGGTTGGCTAATTCACCCCTCCACTTT | CASSSPWLANSPLHF
. | TRBJ1-4 | TRBD1 | TRBV19 | TGTGCCAGTACCGACTATGGACAGGGTGGTGAAAAACTGTTTTTT | CASTDYGQGGEKLFF
. | TRBJ2-7 | . | TRBV4-1 | TGCGCCAGCAGCCAAGGGCCGGGCTCCTACGAGCAGTACTTC | CASSQGPGSYEQYF
. | TRBJ1-1 | . | TRBV7-9 | TGTGCCAGCAGCGTCACAGGTATGGGCACTGAAGCTTTCTTT | CASSVTGMGTEAFF
. | TRBJ2-7 | TRBD1 | TRBV4-2 | TGTGCCAGCAGCCAAGAGCGACAGGGGGCTTACGAGCAGTACTTC | CASSQERQGAYEQYF
. | TRBJ2-7 | TRBD2 | TRBV19 | TGTGCCAGTAGTCCCGCGGGGGGGTACTACGAGCAGTACTTC | CASSPAGGYYEQYF
. | TRBJ1-2 | . | TRBV29-1 | TGCAGCGTTGCCCGCGGAGGCTATGGCTACACCTTC | CSVARGGYGYTF
. | TRBJ2-7 | TRBD2 | TRBV5-1 | TGCGCCAGCCGCCCGGGGGGGGCCTCCTACGAGCAGTACTTC | CASRPGGASYEQYF
. | TRBJ2-7 | TRBD1 | TRBV6-5 | TGTGCCAGCGGGGACAGGGGGCGGGAGCAGTACTTC | CASGDRGREQYF
once | TRBJ2-3 | . | TRBV19 | TGTGCCAGTAGTACTATAAGAAGCACAGATACGCAGTATTTT | CASSTIRSTDTQYF
. | TRBJ1-3 | . | TRBV2 | TGTGCCAGCAGTGTAAGAAACACCATATATTTT | CASSVRNTIYF
. | TRBJ1-4 | . | TRBV5-6 | TGTGCCAGCAGCTTGGTTCAGGGAGGGGGTGAAAAACTGTTTTTT | CASSLVQGGGEKLFF
. | TRBJ2-6 | . | TRBV6-5 | TGTGCCAGCAGTTCACAGGAATCTGGGGCCAACGTCCTGACTTTC | CASSSQESGANVLTF
. | TRBJ1-6 | . | TRBV27 | TGTGCCAGCAGCCCCGTTCGTTCACCCCTCCACTTT | CASSPVRSPLHF
once | TRBJ1-2 | TRBD1 | TRBV27 | TGTGCCAGCAGTGAGACAGGGTTTGGCTATGGCTACACCTTC | CASSETGFGYGYTF
. | TRBJ2-1 | . | TRBV2 | TGTGCCAGCAGTGAAGGAGGGGGAGTCAATGAGCAGTTCTTC | CASSEGGGVNEQFF
. | TRBJ1-1 | TRBD1 | TRBV10-3 | TGTGCCATCCGTGGGACAGGCCCTAACACTGAAGCTTTCTTT | CAIRGTGPNTEAFF
. | TRBJ2-1 | . | TRBV21-1 | TGTGCCAGCAGCAACCCTAGCGGGGGGCTGGCTACTGAGCAGTTCTTC | CASSNPSGGLATEQFF
. | TRBJ2-1 | . | TRBV21-1 | TGTGCCAGCAGCGCCACAGGGTTGGGTAATGAGCAGTTCTTC | CASSATGLGNEQFF
. | TRBJ1-2 | . | TRBV5-1 | TGCGCCAGCAGCTTGGGGGGCAAGGGTGGCTACACCTTC | CASSLGGKGGYTF
. | TRBJ2-6 | . | TRBV7-6 | TGTGCTATCCACGGGGGTGGGGCCAACGTCCTGACTTTC | CAIHGGGANVLTF
. | TRBJ2-5 | . | TRBV6-6 | TGTGCCACGCGGCAAAGAGTGGAGACCCAGTACTTC | CATRQRVETQYF
. | TRBJ2-5 | TRBD1 | TRBV5-6 | TGTGCCAGCAGCCCAGGGGGCGAGACCCAGTACTTC | CASSPGGETQYF
. | TRBJ1-1 | TRBD1 | TRBV30 | TGTGCCTGTTCAACTTGGGATACAGACAGGGAGAACATGGGCACTGAAGCTTTCTTT | CACSTWDTDRENMGTEAFF
. | TRBJ2-1 | TRBD2 | TRBV2 | TGTGCCAGCATGAGACTAGCGGGCAATGAGCAGTTCTTC | CASMRLAGNEQFF
. | TRBJ2-7 | . | TRBV27 | TGTGCCAGCAGTTTTAGCGGCGGGGCCAACTACGAGCAGTACTTC | CASSFSGGANYEQYF